This TCR beta chain derives from a study of cytomegalovirus exposure and HLA in healthy donors. Study background: HLA-typed donors contributed some 77 million unique TCRs, which were held in an early data release.

The CDR3 sequence is 12 residues long. Trimming pared 0 bases from V and 9 bases from J, leaving 6 bases between. CDR1 is MNHEY, CDR2 SVGAGI, per germline. It was with 60 Vbeta and 13 Jbeta primers that the PCR ran. Repertoires were generated with immunoSEQ multiplex PCR, while TCRdb's copy carries only in-frame clones and drops some. The repertoire consists of fewer than 200,000 clones, with 60% to 80% occurring once and the leading ten covering about 4%. There are a few counts of this clone. The chain has TRBV6-5 and TRBJ2-1; a weak D match, TRBD2 (5 bases). The TCR originated in a man in his thirties or forties in good health and CMV-seropositive. The sequencing input was PBMCs. As DNA, the CDR3 is TGTGCCAGCAGTTACTCAGGGAGTGAGCAGTTCTTC. Protein sequence: CASSYSGSEQFF.